This passage covers 17 T cell receptor beta chains from one sample sequenced in a study of metastatic and nonmetastatic thyroid tumors. All patients were untreated before thyroid surgery. TCRdb re-called clones via MiXCR from the PCR reads. The profile shows 30,000 to 40,000 clones, 20% to 25% of them singletons. Sequenced material: tumor tissue. These TCRs come from a male donor with papillary thyroid cancer or a benign thyroid nodule (not recorded which). Some clones in this sample may be carry-over from other donors' samples.

In this sample, this clone turned up many times. The rearrangement uses TRBV7-2 and TRBJ2-5, with 8 bases fitting TRBD2. There are 14 residues in the CDR3. With V trimmed by 1 base and J by 5 bases, 3 bases remained unmatched. CDR1 and CDR2 from the germline V gene are SGHTA and FQGNSA. This chain's CDR3 is CASSLGSGTETQYF. The CDR3 DNA reads TGTGCCAGCAGCTTAGGTAGCGGGACCGAGACCCAGTACTTC. The whole variable domain, remainder taken from reference TRBV7-2 and TRBJ2-5, is GAGVSQSPSNKVTEKGKDVELRCDPISGHTALYWYRQSLGQGLEFLIYFQGNSAPDKSGLPSDRFSAERTGGSVSTLTIQRTQQEDSAVYLCASSLGSGTETQYFGPGTRLLVL.

This clone was found a few times. One junction end disagrees with the germline gene, perhaps due to a read error. The chain employs TRBV12-3 or TRBV12-4 and TRBJ1-3; 7 bases agree with TRBD1. The CDR3 length is 13 residues. CDR3 nucleotides: TGTGCCAGCAGTCTGGGGATTAGGGACAGTCGAAATTTT. This translates into CASSLGIRDSRNF.

The genes are TRBV29-1 and TRBJ2-5; possible D gene TRBD1, 5 bases. The CDR3 is 14 residues long. Germline assignment: CDR1 SQVTM and CDR2 ANQGSEA. V was trimmed by 6 bases and J by 4 bases, leaving 18 bases between them. CDR3 sequence: CSVGRGVSGETQYF. For the CDR3, the DNA is TGCAGCGTGGGTAGGGGCGTCTCCGGAGAGACCCAGTACTTC.

This clone was seen many times. CDR3 amino acids: CASSIGGAKNIQYF. The CDR3 region has the DNA TGTGCCAGTAGTATCGGGGGAGCCAAAAACATTCAGTACTTC. The chain links TRBV19 to TRBJ2-4, with a possible D match to TRBD2 (6 bases). The germline V gene encodes CDR1 LNHDA and CDR2 SQIVND (reference sequence). The ends were cut back, 3 bases at V and 0 bases at J, with 6 bases in the middle. The CDR3 has 14 amino acids.

The CDR3 sequence: CASSVKGYNTQYF. CDR3 bases: TGTGCCAGCAGTGTAAAGGGTTACAATACGCAGTATTTT. V is TRBV2 and J is TRBJ2-3; D is unresolved. The V gene's germline CDR1 is SNHLY and CDR2 FYNNEI. V gave up 4 bases and J gave up 7 bases, with 12 bases separating them. The CDR3 covers 13 residues.

This rearrangement joins TRBV5-6 to TRBJ2-3, with 14 bases lining up with TRBD2. Looked up from germline, CDR1 is SGHDT and CDR2 is YYEEEE. The ends lost 10 bases at V and 7 bases at J; junction bases unmatched: 17. CDR3 length: 17 residues. This CDR3 is CAGGTSGGRLGINTQYF. The CDR3 bases are TGTGCCGGAGGGACTAGCGGGGGCCGATTAGGGATAAATACGCAGTATTTT.

The sample holds many counts of this clone. The chain links TRBV5-4 to TRBJ1-4, with TRBD1 matching over 7 bases. This CDR3 region has 16 residues. Losses at the gene ends were 4 bases for V and 3 bases for J; bases not matched to a gene: 9. Germline loops: CDR1 SGHNT, CDR2 YYREEE (reference sequence). The CDR3: CASSDKTGDPNEKLFF. The CDR3 DNA sequence: TGTGCCAGCAGCGACAAAACAGGGGACCCTAATGAAAAACTGTTTTTT.

J is TRBJ2-7 and V is TRBV6-1, with TRBD1 matching 11 bases. Germline V lookup: CDR1 MNHNS, CDR2 SASEGT. The CDR3 totals 18 residues. Unmatched junction bases numbered 15, after V lost 4 bases and J lost 4 bases. CDR3 coding DNA: TGTGCCAGCAGTGCCCTCGGACAGGGGGCGCCCCGGGGATACGAGCAGTACTTC. It is translated as CASSALGQGAPRGYEQYF.

This clone was counted ten times or more. This sequence joins TRBV6-1 and TRBJ1-1; no clear D gene. V was cut by 11 bases and J by 1 base, with 14 bases left in between. From germline, CDR1 is MNHNS and CDR2 SASEGT. This CDR3 is 13 amino acids long. The CDR3 region is CAVKSEGNTEAFF. DNA of the CDR3: TGTGCCGTCAAAAGTGAAGGGAACACTGAAGCTTTCTTT.

This clone appeared many times. The rearrangement links TRBV4-1 to TRBJ2-7, with 9 bases matching TRBD1. CDR3 size: 15 residues. Germline V CDR1 and CDR2: MGHRA, YSYEKL. Trimming at V came to 1 base and at J to 3 bases, leaving 4 bases not matched to a gene. The CDR3 region has the DNA TGCGCCAGCAGCCAAGTCGGGGGACAGGGCTACGAGCAGTACTTC. Encoded protein: CASSQVGGQGYEQYF.

The gene calls are TRBV18 and TRBJ2-2; TRBD1 is a possible D gene (6 bases). CDR1 and CDR2 (germline): KGHSH, LQKENI. The CDR3 totals 13 residues. The germline V and J ends were trimmed by 6 bases and 4 bases, with 9 bases remaining between them. CDR3 DNA sequence: TGTGCCAGCTCCCAAGGGGGCACCGGGGAGCTGTTTTTT. Protein sequence: CASSQGGTGELFF.

Comment on this clone: This CDR3 is also generated by other DNA sequences in the sample. V gene TRBV30 combines with J gene TRBJ1-2; D gene ambiguous. There are 13 residues in the CDR3. CDR1 and CDR2 (germline): GTSNPN, SVGIG (reference sequence). V lost 0 bases and J 4 bases, leaving 9 bases between the germline ends. CDR3 sequence (DNA): TGTGCCTGGAGTGTACTCTGGGGCTATGGCTACACCTTC. It translates to CAWSVLWGYGYTF.

This clone was counted ten times or more. The chain combines TRBV6-2 or TRBV6-3 with TRBJ2-3, with a tentative D call TRBD1 (6 bases). The CDR3 is 12 amino acids. Trimming shortened V by 6 bases and J by 4 bases, and 8 bases separated the two germline ends. The germline V gene encodes CDR1 MNHEY and CDR2 SVGEGT. The CDR3: CASRYRADTQYF. CDR3 DNA sequence: TGTGCCAGCAGGTACAGGGCAGATACGCAGTATTTT.

At least ten counts were recorded for this clone. The chain recombines TRBV6-1 with TRBJ1-4; 9 nucleotides line up with TRBD1. Germline CDR1 and CDR2: MNHNS and SASEGT. With V trimmed by 8 bases and J by 8 bases, 9 bases remained unmatched. The CDR3 has 14 residues. DNA for the CDR3: TGTGCCAGCCCTAATCGGACAGGGGTAGAAAAACTGTTTTTT. It codes for CASPNRTGVEKLFF.

This clone was seen ten or more times. The chain has TRBV7-2 and TRBJ1-4, with a weak D call TRBD1 (5 bases). Germline V lookup: CDR1 SGHTA, CDR2 FQGNSA. With 5 bases removed from V and 6 bases from J, the gap between germline ends came to 16 bases. The CDR3 runs 15 residues. The CDR3 sequence is CASSAIGQGHEKLFF. The CDR3 bases are TGTGCCAGCAGCGCCATAGGGCAGGGCCATGAAAAACTGTTTTTT. Full variable domain (remainder filled in from reference TRBV7-2 and TRBJ1-4): GAGVSQSPSNKVTEKGKDVELRCDPISGHTALYWYRQSLGQGLEFLIYFQGNSAPDKSGLPSDRFSAERTGGSVSTLTIQRTQQEDSAVYLCASSAIGQGHEKLFFGSGTQLSVL.

The sample holds many counts of this clone. The chain recombines TRBV6-1 with TRBJ2-2, with D possibly being TRBD1 (6 bases). Germline values: CDR1 MNHNS, CDR2 SASEGT. The CDR3 consists of 16 residues. V dropped 3 bases and J dropped 0 bases, with 11 bases sitting between them. For the CDR3, the DNA is TGTGCCAGCAGTGATCGTCCAGGGGCGAACACCGGGGAGCTGTTTTTT. It encodes CASSDRPGANTGELFF.

A remark on this clone: At one end the junction does not follow the germline gene, possibly because of a read error. The chain employs TRBV28 and TRBJ2-7; TRBD2 aligns across 8 bases. This CDR3 region has 12 residues. CDR1 is MDHEN and CDR2 is SYDVKM in the germline V gene. The CDR3 spells CDSSALAEEQYF. CDR3 DNA: TGTGACAGCAGTGCACTAGCGGAAGAGCAGTACTTC. The complete variable domain, with remaining parts taken from reference TRBV28 and TRBJ2-7, reads DVKVTQSSRYLVKRTGEKVFLECVQDMDHENMFWYRQDPGLGLRLIYFSYDVKMKEKGDIPEGYSVSREKKERFSLILESASTNQTSMYLCDSSALAEEQYFGPGTRLTVT.